This T cell receptor beta chain was recovered during a study of early stage breast cancer tumors (dated by TCRdb to about 2017). Describing the broader study: Of the roughly 16 invasive breast tumors, about a dozen were found to be estrogen receptor-positive, progesterone receptor-positive and HER2-negative. About 70% of the 12 ER+/PR+/HER2- tumors were invasive ductal carcinomas, while the other four were invasive lobular carcinomas. The samples as a whole yielded approximately 2,800,000 detected templates, corresponding to around 1,100,000 unique clonotypes. The average read coverage per sample was approximately 9.9-fold.

Each sample was amplified in two independent genomic DNA replicates, using 0.5 to 0.65 ug for blood and about 1.5 ug for tumor or normal breast. Following the manufacturer's instructions, the ImmunoSeq Intro kit was used to carry out TCRB sequencing on genomic DNA. Multiplex PCR was run for 30 to 40 cycles using proprietary primers and spike-in control sequences for absolute quantification. Single-end 150-bp reads were used to sequence an 87-bp fragment covering the CDR3 and the flanking V and J genes. Seven samples, each with two replicates, were multiplexed per lane of an Illumina MiSeq using version 3.0 chemistry. In the original analysis: Raw data were processed by the vendor's proprietary pipeline, with both replicates merged into one result per sample. To define clonotypes, the study grouped productive rearrangements that shared the V-gene family, CDR3 amino acid sequence and J-gene segment. Clonality was calculated as 1 minus the normalized Shannon entropy (Pielou evenness) of TCRB abundances. T cell density was estimated as total templates divided by the number of input cells, with the number of input cells inferred from the DNA input amount. Recon, run with its default parameters, was used to estimate overall repertoire diversity and clonality. A clonotype was considered tumor-enriched if its abundance in tumor exceeded 0.1% and was at least 32-fold higher than its abundance in normal breast. TCRdb provides this immuneACCESS table in a form limited to in-frame rearrangements. Some clones are lacking; in checked studies, under half of them reflect an unresolved V gene, and why the rest are absent is not known. V, J and clone size are those of that table, while D and trimming were read from the DNA. Here the sample has tens of thousands of clones; around 73% occur a single time. About 7% of the sample rests with the top ten.

Points the paper makes about the study in general: Enriched TCRB sequences shared across patients were mostly commonly generated sequences, unlikely to play an important role in the tumor microenvironment. Tumors showed 2 to 2.5-fold higher T cell density and higher clonality than adjacent normal breast tissue. The small cohort size prevented analysis by tumor subtype. Greater similarity was observed between blood and normal breast repertoires than between blood and tumor repertoires, and tumor was distinguished from normal in about 85% of the 16 patients when each tissue was compared with blood. Sequencing bulk genomic DNA from unsorted cells could not capture chain pairing or functional markers like CD4, CD8 and FOXP3.

The study profiled bulk TCR beta-chain repertoires in matched peripheral blood, tumor and adjacent normal breast tissue taken from approximately 15 patients with early-stage breast cancer. Before surgery, roughly 4.5-10 mL of whole blood was collected into EDTA tubes and then processed within 2 hours. Ficoll-Paque centrifugation in SepMate-50 tubes was used to isolate peripheral blood mononuclear cells. For storage in liquid nitrogen, PBMCs were cryopreserved as aliquots of about 1.9 to 4.5 million cells in about 90% FBS with around 10% DMSO. Genomic DNA was extracted with the Qiagen AllPrep DNA/RNA Mini kit. The CDR3 holds 12 amino acids from the cysteine to the phenylalanine. The only DNA kept is the CDR3, 36 bases in frame from the first base. The germline V gene provides CDR1 SQVTM and CDR2 ANQGSEA. To note about this clone: No cognate antigen has been identified for it. Qualities for individual bases were not recorded, and no much larger clone is one base off.

The sequence joins TRBV29-1 to TRBJ2-5; TRBD1 is possibly the D segment (6 matching bases). The J call may be in error: the DNA end matches TRBJ2-7 better. The sequenced material came from blood. This TCR came from a person aged 50-59 years with breast cancer. The encoded CDR3 is CSARDISYEQYF. The nucleotides read TGCAGCGCCCGGGACATCTCCTACGAGCAGTACTTC.